A selection of T cell receptor beta chains follows, all from one sample in a study of blood T cell repertoires in COVID-19. Clones were read by immunoSEQ multiplex PCR, and TCRdb kept only the in-frame ones, dropping some. The sample yields more than 300,000 clones, about 90% seen once. Source material: peripheral blood. The receptor source for this set is a woman in her thirties with COVID-19, enrolled during active disease. Each CDR3 is given with its conserved first and last residue. The D gene is left open where the match is weak. Part of the rows lack a size; the others show once, few, many or a class for expanded clones.

V gene,J gene,CDR3 length,D gene,clone size,CDR3 protein,CDR3 DNA
TRBV7-2,TRBJ2-5,14,TRBD1,-,CASSNLQGRETQYF,TGTGCCAGCAGCAACTTACAGGGGAGAGAGACCCAGTACTTC
TRBV5-6,TRBJ2-5,16,-,-,CASSPARPPGQETQYF,TGTGCCAGCAGCCCGGCTAGGCCCCCGGGCCAAGAGACCCAGTACTTC
TRBV6-6,TRBJ2-7,14,TRBD2,-,CASSYSGTSYEQYF,TGTGCCAGCAGTTACTCGGGGACTAGCTACGAGCAGTACTTC
TRBV28,TRBJ1-2,15,-,-,CASSPTIRGEYGYTF,TGTGCCAGCAGTCCCACCATCCGCGGGGAGTACGGCTACACCTTC
TRBV10-3,TRBJ2-1,16,-,-,CAISVVGRGSYNEQFF,TGTGCCATCAGTGTAGTCGGGAGAGGCTCCTACAATGAGCAGTTCTTC
TRBV27,TRBJ2-1,15,TRBD1,-,CASVDPGQGVDEQFF,TGTGCCAGCGTGGATCCGGGACAGGGAGTCGATGAGCAGTTCTTC
TRBV30,TRBJ2-1,11,-,-,CAWEGELEQFF,TGTGCCTGGGAAGGGGAACTTGAGCAGTTCTTC
TRBV3-1/TRBV3-2,TRBJ2-7,13,-,-,CASSQGLGLALYF,TGTGCCAGCAGCCAAGGTCTGGGCCTTGCGCTGTACTTC
TRBV2,TRBJ2-3,14,TRBD2,-,CASSTSGRKDTQYF,TGTGCCAGCAGCACTAGCGGGAGAAAAGATACGCAGTATTTT
TRBV7-9,TRBJ1-1,14,-,once,CASRGSRGGAEAFF,TGTGCCAGCAGGGGTAGCCGGGGTGGCGCTGAAGCTTTCTTT
TRBV7-9,TRBJ2-3,16,TRBD2,-,CASSLGLAGDTDTQYF,TGTGCCAGCAGCTTAGGGCTAGCGGGGGACACAGATACGCAGTATTTT
TRBV13,TRBJ2-7,15,-,-,CASSLILKGEGEQYF,TGTGCCAGCAGCTTGATCTTAAAAGGAGAGGGCGAGCAGTACTTC
TRBV12-3/TRBV12-4,TRBJ2-2,12,-,-,CASSTGLGELFF,TGTGCCAGCAGTACAGGGCTCGGGGAGCTGTTTTTT
TRBV7-2,TRBJ2-5,16,TRBD2,-,CASRSEAGGAGETQYF,TGTGCCAGCAGGTCGGAAGCGGGAGGAGCGGGAGAGACCCAGTACTTC
TRBV4-3,TRBJ1-4,13,TRBD1,-,CASSLRQGGGLFF,TGCGCCAGCAGCCTTAGACAGGGGGGTGGACTGTTTTTT
TRBV7-9,TRBJ2-1,15,-,-,CASSPGQSRGNEQFF,TGTGCCAGCAGCCCTGGACAGAGCCGGGGCAATGAGCAGTTCTTC
TRBV10-3,TRBJ1-1,13,-,-,CAIRGSAGASAFF,TGTGCCATCAGGGGGTCAGCAGGGGCCTCGGCTTTCTTT
TRBV6-5,TRBJ2-1,15,TRBD2,-,CASSLSGSSYNEQFF,TGTGCCAGCAGTCTTAGCGGGAGCTCCTACAATGAGCAGTTCTTC
TRBV13,TRBJ2-2,15,-,-,CASSPSGGGTGELFF,TGTGCCAGCAGCCCGAGTGGGGGCGGTACCGGGGAGCTGTTTTTT
TRBV30,TRBJ2-5,14,TRBD2,-,CAWSVAGGPETQYF,TGTGCCTGGAGTGTAGCGGGAGGGCCAGAGACCCAGTACTTC
TRBV14,TRBJ1-1,15,TRBD1,once,CASSIRTGRNTEAFF,TGTGCCAGCAGCATCAGGACAGGGCGGAACACTGAAGCTTTCTTT
TRBV15,TRBJ1-3,15,TRBD1,-,CATSKGDSSGNTIYF,TGTGCCACCAGCAAGGGGGACAGCTCTGGAAACACCATATATTTT
TRBV7-7,TRBJ2-2,16,-,few,CASSLASGPNTGELFF,TGTGCTAGCAGCTTAGCGAGTGGGCCTAACACCGGGGAGCTGTTTTTT
TRBV7-2,TRBJ2-3,16,TRBD1,-,CASSKAGTGGTDTQYF,TGTGCCAGCAGCAAAGCCGGGACAGGGGGCACAGATACGCAGTATTTT
TRBV5-3,TRBJ2-7,17,TRBD2,-,CARSLGGASGRIGEQYF,TGTGCCAGAAGCTTGGGAGGGGCTAGCGGGAGGATAGGGGAGCAGTACTTC
TRBV7-8,TRBJ1-1,14,TRBD1,once,CASSRDRVPTEAFF,TGTGCCAGCAGCCGAGACAGGGTGCCCACTGAAGCTTTCTTT
TRBV27,TRBJ2-3,14,TRBD2,once,CASSPSGSADTQYF,TGTGCCAGCAGTCCTAGCGGGAGTGCAGATACGCAGTATTTT
TRBV18,TRBJ2-3,18,TRBD2,-,CASSPVPRLAGGTDTQYF,TGTGCCAGCTCACCAGTGCCACGACTAGCGGGAGGCACAGATACGCAGTATTTT
TRBV4-1,TRBJ2-5,16,TRBD2,-,CASSPGLAGDGETQYF,TGCGCCAGCAGCCCGGGACTAGCGGGAGATGGGGAGACCCAGTACTTC
TRBV5-6,TRBJ2-1,15,TRBD2,-,CASSLGLAGHNEQFF,TGTGCCAGCAGCTTGGGACTAGCGGGCCACAATGAGCAGTTCTTC
TRBV27,TRBJ2-2,15,-,-,CASSRSRDWAGELFF,TGTGCCAGCAGCCGGTCCCGGGACTGGGCCGGGGAGCTGTTTTTT
TRBV6-5,TRBJ2-2,14,-,-,CASSWRENTGELFF,TGTGCCAGCAGTTGGCGGGAGAACACCGGGGAGCTGTTTTTT
TRBV6-5,TRBJ2-1,14,TRBD1,-,CASSIRGRGIEQFF,TGTGCCAGCAGTATCAGGGGGCGCGGTATTGAGCAGTTCTTC
TRBV4-2,TRBJ1-2,16,TRBD1,-,CASSLEGTGGGYGYTF,TGTGCCAGCAGCCTGGAAGGGACAGGGGGAGGTTATGGCTACACCTTC
TRBV5-1,TRBJ2-7,15,TRBD2,few,CASRLTSVGTYEQYF,TGCGCCAGCAGGTTAACTAGCGTAGGGACCTACGAGCAGTACTTC
TRBV28,TRBJ2-7,15,-,-,CASSLEDSPTYEQYF,TGTGCCAGCAGTTTAGAGGACAGCCCTACCTACGAGCAGTACTTC
TRBV7-9,TRBJ2-7,14,-,few,CASTPLAGAAEQYF,TGTGCCAGCACCCCCCTTGCAGGGGCAGCCGAGCAGTACTTC
TRBV7-2,TRBJ1-5,12,-,-,CASSLASQPQHF,TGTGCCAGCAGCTTAGCAAGCCAGCCCCAGCATTTT
TRBV5-6,TRBJ1-1,13,-,-,CASSSWTDTEAFF,TGTGCCAGCAGCTCCTGGACTGACACTGAAGCTTTCTTT
TRBV4-1,TRBJ2-1,15,-,-,CASSQDRSSYNEQFF,TGCGCCAGCAGCCAAGATCGGAGCTCCTACAATGAGCAGTTCTTC
TRBV2,TRBJ1-1,13,-,-,CASRISENTEAFF,TGTGCCAGCAGAATATCAGAGAACACTGAAGCTTTCTTT
TRBV30,TRBJ1-1,14,TRBD1,-,CAWTSGTGIPEAFF,TGTGCCTGGACCTCCGGGACAGGGATCCCTGAAGCTTTCTTT
TRBV12-3/TRBV12-4,TRBJ2-5,13,-,-,CASSLGHEETQYF,TGTGCCAGCAGTTTGGGGCATGAAGAGACCCAGTACTTC